The 16 T cell receptor beta chains in this list originate from one sample, sequenced in a study of cytomegalovirus exposure and HLA in healthy donors. A multiplex PCR was run with 60 Vbeta primers and 13 Jbeta primers. Clones were read by immunoSEQ multiplex PCR, and TCRdb kept only the in-frame ones, dropping some. The data show tens of thousands of clones, 90% seen once. Specimen: PBMCs. The source of these receptors is a woman between 18 and 30 years old in good health and CMV-seronegative.

J is TRBJ1-1 and V is TRBV15, with D uncertain. The CDR3 has 17 amino acids. The ends were cut back, 0 bases at V and 6 bases at J, with 20 bases in the middle. Germline CDR1 is LNHNV and CDR2 is YYDKDF (reference sequence). CDR3 DNA sequence: TGTGCCACCAGCAGAGATCGCAGGCCAGGAAAGTCCGCTGAAGCTTTCTTT. The encoded protein is CATSRDRRPGKSAEAFF.

On this clone itself: One junction end disagrees with the germline gene, perhaps due to a read error. This sequence joins TRBV7-9 and TRBJ2-1; 15 nucleotides align to TRBD2. The germline V gene has CDR1 SEHNR and CDR2 FQNEAQ (reference sequence). This CDR3 comprises 19 residues. CDR3 in amino acids: CSSSSRTSGRAVLINEQFF. The CDR3 nucleotides read TGTTCCAGCAGCTCACGGACTAGCGGGAGGGCCGTGCTGATTAATGAGCAGTTCTTC.

With regard to this clone: The junction differs from germline at one of its ends, possibly a read error. This chain joins TRBV7-9 and TRBJ2-5, with D possibly matching TRBD2 (5 bases). Germline V gene sequence: CDR1 SEHNR, CDR2 FQNEAQ (reference sequence). The CDR3 covers 15 residues. Here the CDR3 reads CSSSFERSQVETQYF. The CDR3 DNA is TGTTCCAGCAGCTTCGAGCGGAGCCAGGTGGAGACCCAGTACTTC. Combining the CDR3 with reference TRBV7-9 and TRBJ2-5 gives the whole variable domain DTGVSQNPRHKITKRGQNVTFRCDPISEHNRLYWYRQTLGQGPEFLTYFQNEAQLEKSRLLSDRFSAERPKGSFSTLEIQRTEQGDSAMYLCSSSFERSQVETQYFGPGTRLLVL.

This clone is a singleton in its sample. The chain carries TRBV5-1 and TRBJ2-1; TRBD2 matches at 11 bases. Germline loops: CDR1 SGHRS, CDR2 YFSETQ. The CDR3 length is 15 residues. With 0 bases clipped from V and 8 bases from J, the junction kept 4 bases outside the gene matches. This CDR3 is CASSLGLAGTDEQFF. CDR3 DNA sequence: TGCGCCAGCAGCTTGGGACTAGCGGGAACTGATGAGCAGTTCTTC. The entire variable domain, with the rest obtained from reference TRBV5-1 and TRBJ2-1, is as follows: KAGVTQTPRYLIKTRGQQVTLSCSPISGHRSVSWYQQTPGQGLQFLFEYFSETQRNKGNFPGRFSGRQFSNSRSEMNVSTLELGDSALYLCASSLGLAGTDEQFFGPGTRLTVL.

The gene calls are TRBV5-1 and TRBJ2-5; 8 nucleotides agree with TRBD2. Germline trimming cut 4 bases from V and 3 bases from J; bases unmatched to any gene: 8. The CDR3 extends over 15 amino acids. Germline assignment: CDR1 SGHRS and CDR2 YFSETQ. The CDR3 bases are TGCGCCAGCAGCGGGGCGGGACTAGTGGAAGAGACCCAGTACTTC. Its translation: CASSGAGLVEETQYF.

This clone was observed a single time. This sequence joins TRBV27 and TRBJ2-1; a possible D gene is TRBD2 (7 bases). Trimming took off 2 bases at V and 4 bases at J, with 15 bases between the two ends. CDR1 is MNHEY, CDR2 SMNVEV, per germline (reference sequence). This CDR3 region has 16 residues. The CDR3 nucleotides read TGTGCCAGCAGTTTACTTCGGGGGGCCCAATACAATGAGCAGTTCTTC. It codes for CASSLLRGAQYNEQFF.

The genes are TRBV29-1 and TRBJ1-2; TRBD1 matches 9 bases. Per germline, CDR1 SQVTM and CDR2 ANQGSEA. V gave up 5 bases and J gave up 5 bases; unmatched junction bases: 6. The CDR3 is made up of 13 amino acids. Here the CDR3 DNA reads TGCAGCGTTTTGGGACAGGGTCGTTATGGCTACACCTTC. This sequence encodes CSVLGQGRYGYTF.

This chain joins TRBV19 and TRBJ2-7; TRBD2 might be the D (5 bases). This CDR3 is built from 14 residues. The ends were cut back, 3 bases at V and 1 base at J, with 10 bases in the middle. In germline, CDR1 is LNHDA, CDR2 SQIVND (reference sequence). CDR3 sequence reads: CASSITRRSYEQYF. The CDR3 DNA is TGTGCCAGTAGTATTACAAGGAGGTCCTACGAGCAGTACTTC.

V gene TRBV5-6 combines with J gene TRBJ2-3; D perhaps matches TRBD2 (5 bases). The CDR3 length is 15 residues. The V end lost 0 bases, the J end lost 2 bases, and 10 bases lay between the germline ends. The germline CDR1 and CDR2 sequences are SGHDT and YYEEEE. CDR3 amino acids: CASSLDRDLTDTQYF. CDR3 coding DNA: TGTGCCAGCAGCTTGGATCGGGATCTCACAGATACGCAGTATTTT.

The V gene is TRBV9, the J gene TRBJ2-1, with 7 bases identical to TRBD2. From germline, CDR1 is SGDLS and CDR2 YYNGEE. This CDR3 has 16 residues. After removal of 1 base from V and 4 bases from J, the junction contained 8 bases not matched to a gene. Written as DNA, the CDR3 is TGTGCCAGCAGCGTACTCGGGATAGCGGGTTACAATGAGCAGTTCTTC. As protein: CASSVLGIAGYNEQFF.

The chain employs TRBV6-4 and TRBJ2-3, with 10 bases identical to TRBD1. V was clipped by 8 bases and J by 4 bases; unmatched bases: 12. The CDR3 is made up of 16 amino acids. Germline CDR1 MRHNA, CDR2 SNTAGT. The CDR3 reads CASRRDGGQGADTQYF. For the CDR3, the DNA is TGTGCCAGCCGAAGGGACGGCGGACAGGGGGCAGATACGCAGTATTTT.

On this clone itself: Other DNA sequences in the same sample also yield this CDR3. The CDR3 region is CASSSRTSGWETQYF. CDR3 bases: TGTGCCAGCAGCTCCAGGACTAGCGGGTGGGAGACCCAGTACTTC. The chain recombines TRBV7-2 with TRBJ2-5; 11 bases match TRBD2. V gave up 4 bases and J gave up 5 bases; unmatched junction bases: 6. The CDR3 covers 15 residues. The germline gives CDR1 SGHTA, CDR2 FQGNSA.

This clone has a single count. The chain joins TRBV28 to TRBJ2-5; 9 bases are a match to TRBD1. CDR1 MDHEN and CDR2 SYDVKM come from the germline V gene. This CDR3 comprises 15 residues. Trimming at V came to 3 bases and at J to 7 bases, leaving 9 bases not matched to a gene. The chain's CDR3 is CASSFQDRGMGTQYF. The CDR3 DNA follows: TGTGCCAGCAGTTTCCAGGACAGGGGAATGGGGACCCAGTACTTC. The variable domain in full, completed from reference TRBV28 and TRBJ2-5, reads DVKVTQSSRYLVKRTGEKVFLECVQDMDHENMFWYRQDPGLGLRLIYFSYDVKMKEKGDIPEGYSVSREKKERFSLILESASTNQTSMYLCASSFQDRGMGTQYFGPGTRLLVL.

V is TRBV6-4 and J is TRBJ2-3; TRBD2 aligns across 9 bases. The CDR3 sequence is 15 residues long. The V and J ends lost 4 bases and 4 bases, in that order; junction bases with no gene match: 6. The germline V gene has CDR1 MRHNA and CDR2 SNTAGT. CDR3: CASSAQREASDTQYF. The CDR3 coding sequence is TGTGCCAGCAGTGCCCAGCGGGAGGCCTCAGATACGCAGTATTTT.

The chain uses TRBV5-4 and TRBJ2-5; 10 bases match TRBD2. Germline values: CDR1 SGHNT, CDR2 YYREEE (reference sequence). V was clipped by 3 bases and J by 3 bases; unmatched bases: 2. This CDR3 contains 14 residues. The CDR3 loop reads CASSSLAGEETQYF. The CDR3 bases are TGTGCCAGCAGCTCTCTAGCGGGAGAAGAGACCCAGTACTTC.

The rearrangement joins TRBV10-3 to TRBJ2-1; 12 nucleotides agree with TRBD2. CDR1 is ENHRY, CDR2 SYGVKD, per germline. V lost 0 bases, J lost 8 bases, and 5 bases stayed unmatched. The CDR3 is 16 residues long. The CDR3 DNA follows: TGTGCCATCAGTGAGTCGACTAGCGGGAGCGGCGATGAGCAGTTCTTC. Residues: CAISESTSGSGDEQFF.